This T cell receptor (beta chain) appears in the sequencing data of a study of blood T cells in healthy people across ages. For the second PCR, which ran for 7 to 11 cycles, a sample-barcoded 5' primer and a J-beta primer mix were used. TCRdb re-derived calls from the 5' RACE reads in MiXCR, one entry per CDR3 protein. The profile covers under 1,100,000 distinct CDR3 sequences, with less than 25% appearing a single time and approximately 0.71% taken by the ten largest. This CDR3 contains 14 residues. With 6 bases clipped from V and 4 bases from J, the junction kept 6 bases outside the gene matches. CDR1 is DFQATT and CDR2 is SNEGSKA in the germline V gene (reference sequence). This clonotype was counted between two and nine times. The data were also submitted as part of a second study, on T cells of mothers and their children.

The chain couples TRBV20-1 to TRBJ2-1; 10 nucleotides agree with TRBD1. Sequenced: blood. The receptor's source is a girl aged 2 to 10 in good health. CDR3 loop: CSAKPGQGYNEQFF. The CDR3 DNA is TGCAGTGCCAAACCGGGACAGGGGTACAATGAGCAGTTCTTC.